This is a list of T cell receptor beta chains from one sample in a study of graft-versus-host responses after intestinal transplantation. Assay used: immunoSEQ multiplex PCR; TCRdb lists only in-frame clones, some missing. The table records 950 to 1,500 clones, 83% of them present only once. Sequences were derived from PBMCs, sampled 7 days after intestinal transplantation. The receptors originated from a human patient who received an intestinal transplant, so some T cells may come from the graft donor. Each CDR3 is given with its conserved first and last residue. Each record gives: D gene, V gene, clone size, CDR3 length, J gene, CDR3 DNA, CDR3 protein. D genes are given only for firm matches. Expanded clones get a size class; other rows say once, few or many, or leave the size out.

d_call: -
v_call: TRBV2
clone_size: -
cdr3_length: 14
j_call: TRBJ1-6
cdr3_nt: TGTGCCAGCAGTGAAGGGGCGGGGAATTCACCCCTCCACTTT
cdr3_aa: CASSEGAGNSPLHF

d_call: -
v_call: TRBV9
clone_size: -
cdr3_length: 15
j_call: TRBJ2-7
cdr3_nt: TGTGCCAGCAGCCCGCGGGGCAGGCTGGGCTACGAGCAGTACTTC
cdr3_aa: CASSPRGRLGYEQYF

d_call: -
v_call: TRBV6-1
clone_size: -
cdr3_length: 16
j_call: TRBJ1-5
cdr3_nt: TGTGCCAGCAGTGAATGGGGGGGCGTAGGCAATCAGCCCCAGCATTTT
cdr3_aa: CASSEWGGVGNQPQHF

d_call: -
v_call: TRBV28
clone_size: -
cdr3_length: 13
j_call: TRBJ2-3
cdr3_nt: TGTGCCAGCAGTCCCCACTGGGCTGAGCCGCAGTATTTT
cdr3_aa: CASSPHWAEPQYF

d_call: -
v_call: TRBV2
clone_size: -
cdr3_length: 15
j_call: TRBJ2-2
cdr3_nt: TGTGCCAGCAGGAACGGACCCGCTGACACCGGGGAGCTGTTTTTT
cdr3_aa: CASRNGPADTGELFF

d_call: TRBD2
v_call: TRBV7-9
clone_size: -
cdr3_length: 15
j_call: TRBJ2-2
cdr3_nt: TGTGCCAGCAGCTTAGTCGGGGGGGCGACCGGGGAGCTGTTTTTT
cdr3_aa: CASSLVGGATGELFF

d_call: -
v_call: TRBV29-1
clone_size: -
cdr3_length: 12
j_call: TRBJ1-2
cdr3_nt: TGCAGCGTTGTAAGAGGTACCGCCGGCTACACCTTC
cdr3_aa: CSVVRGTAGYTF

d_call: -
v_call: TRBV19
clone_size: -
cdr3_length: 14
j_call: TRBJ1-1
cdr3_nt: TGTGCCAGTAGTATACACGGCGAGAACACTGAAGCTTTCTTT
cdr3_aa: CASSIHGENTEAFF

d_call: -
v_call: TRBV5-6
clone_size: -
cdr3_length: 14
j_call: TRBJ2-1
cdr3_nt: TGTGCCAGCAGCTTGGTGGGGACCTACAATGAGCAGTTCTTC
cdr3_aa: CASSLVGTYNEQFF

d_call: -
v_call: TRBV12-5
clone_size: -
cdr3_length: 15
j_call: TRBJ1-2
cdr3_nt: TGTGCTAGTACGCCGCCGGGCTCTGGAGTCTATGGCTACACCTTC
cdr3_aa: CASTPPGSGVYGYTF

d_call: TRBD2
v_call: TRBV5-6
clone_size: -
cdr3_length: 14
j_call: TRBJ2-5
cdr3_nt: TGTGCCAGCAGGCCTGCGGGGGGCGGGGAGACCCAGTACTTC
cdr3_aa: CASRPAGGGETQYF

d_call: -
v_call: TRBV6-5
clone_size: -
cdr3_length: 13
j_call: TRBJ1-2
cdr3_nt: TGTGCCGCACGGGCACAGGATAACTATGGCTACACCTTC
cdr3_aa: CAARAQDNYGYTF

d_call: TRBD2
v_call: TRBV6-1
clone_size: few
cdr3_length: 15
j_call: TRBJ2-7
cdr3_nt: TGTGCCAGCAGTGAAGTAGTAGCGGGAGCGGGAGAGCAGTACTTC
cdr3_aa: CASSEVVAGAGEQYF

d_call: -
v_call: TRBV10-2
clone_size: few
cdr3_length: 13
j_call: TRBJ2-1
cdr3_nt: TGCGCCAGCAGCCCGGGGGGCCGACCGGGACAGTTCTTC
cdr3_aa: CASSPGGRPGQFF

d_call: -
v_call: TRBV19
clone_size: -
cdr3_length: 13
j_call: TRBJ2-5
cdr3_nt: TGTGCCAGTAGTATAGCCCCCGGAGAGACCCAGTACTTC
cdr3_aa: CASSIAPGETQYF

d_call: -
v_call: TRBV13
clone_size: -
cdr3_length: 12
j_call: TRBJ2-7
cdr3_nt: TGTGCCAGCAGCTTAGGCGTTGCCGAGCAGTACTTC
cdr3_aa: CASSLGVAEQYF

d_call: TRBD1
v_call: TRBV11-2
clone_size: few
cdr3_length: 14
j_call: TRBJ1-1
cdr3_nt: TGTGCCAGCAGCCCGCGACAGGGGAACACTGAAGCTTTCTTT
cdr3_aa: CASSPRQGNTEAFF

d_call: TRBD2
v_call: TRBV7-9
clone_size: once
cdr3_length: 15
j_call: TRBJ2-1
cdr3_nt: TGTGCCAGCAGCTTGCGGCTAGCGGGAGGGAATGAGCAGTTCTTC
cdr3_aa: CASSLRLAGGNEQFF

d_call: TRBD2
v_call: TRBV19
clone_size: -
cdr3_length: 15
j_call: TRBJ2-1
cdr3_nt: TGTGCCAGTAGCTCAACTAGCGGGAGTTTCAATGAGCAGTTCTTC
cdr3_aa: CASSSTSGSFNEQFF

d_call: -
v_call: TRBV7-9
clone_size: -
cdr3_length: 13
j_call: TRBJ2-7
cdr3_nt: TGTGCCAGCAGCAGCCGGGACTTGGGCGAGCAGTACTTC
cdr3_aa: CASSSRDLGEQYF

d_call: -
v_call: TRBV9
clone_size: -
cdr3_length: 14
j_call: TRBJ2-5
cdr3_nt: TGTGCCAGCAGCGTAGAAGGGAGCGTAGAGACCCAGTACTTC
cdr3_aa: CASSVEGSVETQYF

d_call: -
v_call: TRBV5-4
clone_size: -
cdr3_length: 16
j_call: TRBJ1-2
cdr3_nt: TGTGCCAGCCTTCTTTACATACCAGGAAAGACCTATGGCTACACCTTC
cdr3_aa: CASLLYIPGKTYGYTF

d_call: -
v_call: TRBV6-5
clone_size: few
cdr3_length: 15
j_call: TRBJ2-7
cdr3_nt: TGTGCCAGCAGAGCTGCTGGAGGGTCTACCTACGAGCAGTACTTC
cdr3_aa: CASRAAGGSTYEQYF

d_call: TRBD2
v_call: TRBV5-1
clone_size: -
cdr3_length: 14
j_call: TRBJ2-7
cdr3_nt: TGCGCCAGCAGGGAGCGGGGGGGCCGTTACGAGCAGTACTTC
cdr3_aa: CASRERGGRYEQYF

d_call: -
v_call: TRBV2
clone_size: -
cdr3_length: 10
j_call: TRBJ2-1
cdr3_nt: TGTGCCAGCAGGGGGGATGAGCAGTTCTTC
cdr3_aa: CASRGDEQFF

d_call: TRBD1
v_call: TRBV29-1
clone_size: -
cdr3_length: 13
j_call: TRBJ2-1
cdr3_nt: TGCAGCGTTGTATACAGGGGGACCCTTGAGCAGTTCTTC
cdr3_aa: CSVVYRGTLEQFF

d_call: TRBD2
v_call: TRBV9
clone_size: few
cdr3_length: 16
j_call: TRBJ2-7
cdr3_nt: TGTGCCAGCAGCGTAGGTCTTGGGGGAGGGCCGGAGGAGCAGTACTTC
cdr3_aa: CASSVGLGGGPEEQYF

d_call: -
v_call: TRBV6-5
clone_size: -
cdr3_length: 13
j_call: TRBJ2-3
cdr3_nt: TGTGCCAGCAGTTACTCGATTACAGATACGCAGTATTTT
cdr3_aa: CASSYSITDTQYF

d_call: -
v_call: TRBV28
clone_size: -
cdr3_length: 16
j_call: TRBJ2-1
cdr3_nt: TGTGCCAGCAGTCTCTCACTGAGGGTGTCCTACAATGAGCAGTTCTTC
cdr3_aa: CASSLSLRVSYNEQFF

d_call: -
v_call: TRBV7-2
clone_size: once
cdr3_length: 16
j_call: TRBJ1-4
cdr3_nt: TGTGCCAGCAGCACCGGACACCAAACAACTAATGAAAAACTGTTTTTT
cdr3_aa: CASSTGHQTTNEKLFF

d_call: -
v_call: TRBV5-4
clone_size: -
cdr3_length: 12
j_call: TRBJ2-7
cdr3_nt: TGTGCCAGCAGCTCCGCCTCCTACGAGCAGTACTTC
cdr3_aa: CASSSASYEQYF

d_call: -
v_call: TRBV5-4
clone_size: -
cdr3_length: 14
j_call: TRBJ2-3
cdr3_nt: TGTGCCAGCAGCTTCGGGACCCCCGGGGATACGCAGTATTTT
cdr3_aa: CASSFGTPGDTQYF

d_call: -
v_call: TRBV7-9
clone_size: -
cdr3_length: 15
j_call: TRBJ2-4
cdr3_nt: TGTGCCAGCAGCCCGATTTCAGGGGACAAAAACATTCAGTACTTC
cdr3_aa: CASSPISGDKNIQYF

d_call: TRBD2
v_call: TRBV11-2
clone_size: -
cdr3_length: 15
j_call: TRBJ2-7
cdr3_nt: TGTGCCAGCAGCCGGACTAGCGGGGGAACCTACGAGCAGTACTTC
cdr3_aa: CASSRTSGGTYEQYF

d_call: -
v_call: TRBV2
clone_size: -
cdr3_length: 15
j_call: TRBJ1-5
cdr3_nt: TGTGCCAGCAGTGAGTCACAGGGAGGGAATCAGCCCCAGCATTTT
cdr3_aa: CASSESQGGNQPQHF

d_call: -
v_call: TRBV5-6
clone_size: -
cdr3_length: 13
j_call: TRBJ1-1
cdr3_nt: TGTGCCAGCAGCGTCCCTTGGGACACTGAAGCTTTCTTT
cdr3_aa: CASSVPWDTEAFF

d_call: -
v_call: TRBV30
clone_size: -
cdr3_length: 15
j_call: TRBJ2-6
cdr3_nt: TGTGCCTGGAGAGGACGGGACACCGGGGCCAACGTCCTGACTTTC
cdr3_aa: CAWRGRDTGANVLTF

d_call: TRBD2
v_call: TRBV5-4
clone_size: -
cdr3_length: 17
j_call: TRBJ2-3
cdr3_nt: TGTGCCAGCAGCCCAGTCGGGGGAGCGGGGAGCACAGATACGCAGTATTTT
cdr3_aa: CASSPVGGAGSTDTQYF

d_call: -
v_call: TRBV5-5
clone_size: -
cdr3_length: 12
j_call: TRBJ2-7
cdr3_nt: TGTGCCAGCAGCTTGGGGGGATACGAGCAGTACTTC
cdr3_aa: CASSLGGYEQYF

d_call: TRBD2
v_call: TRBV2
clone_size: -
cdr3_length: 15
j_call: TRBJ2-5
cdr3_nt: TGTGCCAGCAGTGAAGTGGGCGGGAGCCACGAGACCCAGTACTTC
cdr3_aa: CASSEVGGSHETQYF

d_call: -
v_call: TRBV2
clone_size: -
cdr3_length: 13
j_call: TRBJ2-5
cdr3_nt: TGTGCCAGCAGCTTCCGGGAGCAAGAGACCCAGTACTTC
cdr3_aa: CASSFREQETQYF

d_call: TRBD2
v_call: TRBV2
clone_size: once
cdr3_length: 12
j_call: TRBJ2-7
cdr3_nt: TGTGCCAGCGAGACTAGCGCTTACGAGCAGTACTTC
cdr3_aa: CASETSAYEQYF

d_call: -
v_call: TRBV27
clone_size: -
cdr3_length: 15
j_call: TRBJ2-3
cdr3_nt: TGTGCCAGCAGTTTCCTACAGGGAAGCACAGATACGCAGTATTTT
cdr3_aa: CASSFLQGSTDTQYF

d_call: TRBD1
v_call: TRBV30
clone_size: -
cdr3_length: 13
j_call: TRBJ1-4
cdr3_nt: TGTGCCTGGAGTTCCGCAGACAGGGCTAAACTGTTTTTT
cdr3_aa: CAWSSADRAKLFF

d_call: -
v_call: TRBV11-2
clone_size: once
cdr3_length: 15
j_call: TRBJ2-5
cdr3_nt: TGTGCCAGCAGCCTTTGGGACACGTCTCCTACAGGGCAGTACTTC
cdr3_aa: CASSLWDTSPTGQYF

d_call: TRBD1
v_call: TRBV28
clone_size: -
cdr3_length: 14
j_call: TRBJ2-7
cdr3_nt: TGTGCCAGCAGTTTGTCCGGGACAGGGTACGAGCAGTACTTC
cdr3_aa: CASSLSGTGYEQYF

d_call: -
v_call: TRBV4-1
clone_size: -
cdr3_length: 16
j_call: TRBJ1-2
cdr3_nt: TGCGCCAGCAGCGACACAGAGAACCGAAAGACCTATGGCTACACCTTC
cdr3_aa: CASSDTENRKTYGYTF

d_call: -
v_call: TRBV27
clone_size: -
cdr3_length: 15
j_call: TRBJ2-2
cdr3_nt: TGTGCCAGCAGTTCCCGGGACGCCAGGGGCGGGGAGCTGTTTTTT
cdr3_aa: CASSSRDARGGELFF

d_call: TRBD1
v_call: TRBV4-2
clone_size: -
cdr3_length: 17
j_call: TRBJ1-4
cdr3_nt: TGTGCCAGCAGCCAAGACGCCCGCACAGGGGTGGGTGAAAAACTGTTTTTT
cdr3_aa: CASSQDARTGVGEKLFF

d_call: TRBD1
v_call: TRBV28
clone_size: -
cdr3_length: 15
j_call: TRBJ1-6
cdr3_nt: TGTGCCAGCAGTTTCCCCGGGACAGTCAATTCACCCCTCCACTTT
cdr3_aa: CASSFPGTVNSPLHF

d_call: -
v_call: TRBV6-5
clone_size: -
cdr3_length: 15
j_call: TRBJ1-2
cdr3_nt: TGTGCCAGCAGTTCACGGGGGCGCGACCCCTATGGCTACACCTTC
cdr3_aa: CASSSRGRDPYGYTF

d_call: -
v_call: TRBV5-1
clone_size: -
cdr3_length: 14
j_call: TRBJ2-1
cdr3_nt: TGCGCCAGCAGCCACGGGAAACCCAGCAATGAGCAGTTCTTC
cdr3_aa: CASSHGKPSNEQFF

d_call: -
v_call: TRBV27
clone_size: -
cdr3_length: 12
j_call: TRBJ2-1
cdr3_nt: TGTGCCAGCAAAGGGACTGTAAATGAGCAGTTCTTC
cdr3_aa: CASKGTVNEQFF

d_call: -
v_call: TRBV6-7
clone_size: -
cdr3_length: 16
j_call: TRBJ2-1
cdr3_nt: TGTGCCAGTATTCAGGAACATCTAAGCTCCTACAATGAGCAGTTCTTC
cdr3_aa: CASIQEHLSSYNEQFF

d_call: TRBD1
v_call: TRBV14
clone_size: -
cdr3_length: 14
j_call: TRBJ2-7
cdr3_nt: TGTGCCAGCAGTCCAACAGGGGAAGGCTACGAGCAGTACTTC
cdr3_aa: CASSPTGEGYEQYF

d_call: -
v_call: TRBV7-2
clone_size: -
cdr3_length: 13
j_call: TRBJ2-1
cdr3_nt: TGTGCCAGCAGCCCCGTGACTAGCAATGAGCAGTTCTTC
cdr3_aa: CASSPVTSNEQFF